This T cell receptor (beta chain) came from a study of blood T cell repertoires in COVID-19. Study details: The origin of the acute and convalescent COVID-19 samples was the United States, Italy and Spain. T cells, B-cell-depleted T cells, or PBMCs provided the cDNA or gDNA that served as material.

Assay: immunoSEQ multiplex PCR; the TCRdb copy retains only in-frame clones and omits some. The sample contains under 75,000 clones, nearly 80% of which appear only once. The CDR3 is 15 amino acids. Trimming took 1 base from V and 4 from J, leaving 13 bases between them. Germline CDR1 SGHTS, CDR2 YDEGEE. The sequence came from a woman between 55 and 75 years old with acute or convalescent COVID-19. The chain uses TRBV5-8 and TRBJ2-3; perhaps TRBD1 as D (6 bases). Sequencing was performed on peripheral blood. The CDR3 loop reads CASSLLTGLADTQYF. The DNA for the CDR3 is TGTGCCAGCAGCTTGTTAACAGGGTTAGCAGATACGCAGTATTTT.